This T cell receptor beta chain was sequenced during a study of immune evolution from preneoplasia to lung adenocarcinoma. Regarding the study as a whole: Normal lung had the highest top T cell clone frequencies.

Per the germline V gene, CDR1 is SGHAT and CDR2 is FQNNGV. CDR3 size: 18 residues. Trimming shortened V by 0 bases and J by 0 bases, and 15 bases separated the two germline ends. Libraries were prepared by immunoSEQ multiplex PCR; TCRdb keeps only in-frame clonotypes and omits some of them. Of 9,000 to 10,000 clones listed, approximately 79% are singletons. Remarks on this clone: As yet, its antigen is unknown.

Premalignant or tumor cells were enriched by macro-dissection after pathologic assessment. This TCR was sampled from an older person with lung adenocarcinoma. The sequencing input was FFPE lung adenocarcinoma in situ tissue. This chain uses TRBV11-2 with TRBJ2-1, with a weak D call TRBD2 (6 bases). This CDR3 reads CASSLEGLLARSYNEQFF. DNA of the CDR3: TGTGCCAGCAGCTTAGAGGGTCTGCTAGCGCGCTCCTACAATGAGCAGTTCTTC.